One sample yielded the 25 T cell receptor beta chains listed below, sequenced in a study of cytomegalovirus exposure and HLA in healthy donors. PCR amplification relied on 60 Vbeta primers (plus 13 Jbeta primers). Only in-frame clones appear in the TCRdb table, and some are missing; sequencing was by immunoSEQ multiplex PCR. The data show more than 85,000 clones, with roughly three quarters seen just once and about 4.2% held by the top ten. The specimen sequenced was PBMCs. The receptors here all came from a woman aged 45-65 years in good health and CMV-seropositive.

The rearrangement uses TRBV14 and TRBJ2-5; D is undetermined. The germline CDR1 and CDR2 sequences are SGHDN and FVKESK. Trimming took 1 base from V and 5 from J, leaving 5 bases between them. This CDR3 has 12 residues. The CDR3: CASSQVIETQYF. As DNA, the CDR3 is TGTGCCAGCAGCCAAGTAATTGAGACCCAGTACTTC. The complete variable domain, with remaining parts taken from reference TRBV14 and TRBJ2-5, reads EAGVTQFPSHSVIEKGQTVTLRCDPISGHDNLYWYRRVMGKEIKFLLHFVKESKQDESGMPNNRFLAERTGGTYSTLKVQPAELEDSGVYFCASSQVIETQYFGPGTRLLVL.

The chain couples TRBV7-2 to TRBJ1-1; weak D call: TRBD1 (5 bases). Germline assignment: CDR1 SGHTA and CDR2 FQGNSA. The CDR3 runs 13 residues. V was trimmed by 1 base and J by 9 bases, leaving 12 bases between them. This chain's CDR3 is CASSLGGTLQAFF. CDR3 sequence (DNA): TGTGCCAGCAGCTTAGGGGGCACCCTACAAGCTTTCTTT.

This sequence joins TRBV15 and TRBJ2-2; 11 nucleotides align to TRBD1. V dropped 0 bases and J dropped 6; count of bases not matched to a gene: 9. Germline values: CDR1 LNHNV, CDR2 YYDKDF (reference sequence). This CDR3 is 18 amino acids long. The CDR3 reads CATSRDLIRDRGSGELFF. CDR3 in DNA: TGTGCCACCAGCAGAGATCTAATTCGGGACAGGGGGTCCGGGGAGCTGTTTTTT.

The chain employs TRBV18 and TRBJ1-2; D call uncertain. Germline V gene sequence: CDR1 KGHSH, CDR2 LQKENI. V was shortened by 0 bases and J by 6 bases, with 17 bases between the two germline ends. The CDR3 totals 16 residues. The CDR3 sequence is CASSPPNAQVADGYTF. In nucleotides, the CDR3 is TGTGCCAGCTCACCACCAAACGCGCAAGTCGCTGATGGCTACACCTTC.

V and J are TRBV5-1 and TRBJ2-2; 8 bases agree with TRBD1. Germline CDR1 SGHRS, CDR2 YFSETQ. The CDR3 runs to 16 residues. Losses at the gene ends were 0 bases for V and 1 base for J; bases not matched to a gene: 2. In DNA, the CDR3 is TGCGCCAGCAGCTTGGCCGGGACAGGGAACACCGGGGAGCTGTTTTTT. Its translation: CASSLAGTGNTGELFF. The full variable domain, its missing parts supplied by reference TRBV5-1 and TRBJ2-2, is KAGVTQTPRYLIKTRGQQVTLSCSPISGHRSVSWYQQTPGQGLQFLFEYFSETQRNKGNFPGRFSGRQFSNSRSEMNVSTLELGDSALYLCASSLAGTGNTGELFFGEGSRLTVL.

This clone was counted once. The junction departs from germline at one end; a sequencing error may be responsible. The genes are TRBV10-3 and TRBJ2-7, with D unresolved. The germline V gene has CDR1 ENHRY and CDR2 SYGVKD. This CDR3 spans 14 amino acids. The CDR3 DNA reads TGTGCCATCAGTCCAGGTCTCTCCTCCTCCGAGCAGTACTTC. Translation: CAISPGLSSSEQYF.

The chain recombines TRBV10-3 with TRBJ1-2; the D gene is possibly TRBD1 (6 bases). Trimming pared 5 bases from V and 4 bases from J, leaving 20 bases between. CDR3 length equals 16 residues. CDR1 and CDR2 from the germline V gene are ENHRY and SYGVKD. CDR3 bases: TGTGCCATCAGTACCCGGACAGTGGCCCAAGGCTATGGCTACACCTTC. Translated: CAISTRTVAQGYGYTF.

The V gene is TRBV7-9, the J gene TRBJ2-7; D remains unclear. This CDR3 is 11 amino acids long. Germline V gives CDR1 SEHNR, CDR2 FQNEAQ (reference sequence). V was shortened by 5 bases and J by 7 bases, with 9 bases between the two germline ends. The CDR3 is CASSAIREQYF. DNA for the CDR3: TGTGCCAGCAGCGCAATCCGGGAGCAGTACTTC.

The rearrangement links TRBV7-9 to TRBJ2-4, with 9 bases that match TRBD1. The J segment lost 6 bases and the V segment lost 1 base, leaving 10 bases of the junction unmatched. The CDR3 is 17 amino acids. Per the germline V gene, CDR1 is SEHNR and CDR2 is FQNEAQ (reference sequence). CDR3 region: CASSLDRGHGRINIQYF. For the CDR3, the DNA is TGTGCCAGCAGCTTAGACAGGGGGCATGGACGAATAAACATTCAGTACTTC.

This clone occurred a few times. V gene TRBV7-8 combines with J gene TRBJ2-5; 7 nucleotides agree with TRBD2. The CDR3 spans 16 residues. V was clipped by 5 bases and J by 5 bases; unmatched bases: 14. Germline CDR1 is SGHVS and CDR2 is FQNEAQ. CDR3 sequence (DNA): TGTGCCAGCAGCCCCCGTGGGCTAGCGGTCGTTGAGACCCAGTACTTC. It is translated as CASSPRGLAVVETQYF. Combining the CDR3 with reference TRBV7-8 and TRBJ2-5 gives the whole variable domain GAGVSQSPRYKVAKRGQDVALRCDPISGHVSLFWYQQALGQGPEFLTYFQNEAQLDKSGLPSDRFFAERPEGSVSTLKIQRTQQEDSAVYLCASSPRGLAVVETQYFGPGTRLLVL.

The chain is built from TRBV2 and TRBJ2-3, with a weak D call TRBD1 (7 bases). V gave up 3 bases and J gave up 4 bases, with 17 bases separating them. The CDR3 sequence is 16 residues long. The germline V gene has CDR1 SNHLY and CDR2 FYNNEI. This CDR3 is CASSERGTVVADTQYF. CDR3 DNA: TGTGCCAGCAGTGAGCGCGGGACAGTTGTCGCAGATACGCAGTATTTT.

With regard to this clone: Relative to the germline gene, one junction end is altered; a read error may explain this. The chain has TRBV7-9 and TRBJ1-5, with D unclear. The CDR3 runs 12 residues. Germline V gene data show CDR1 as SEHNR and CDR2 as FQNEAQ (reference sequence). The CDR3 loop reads CSSSLEGGPQHF. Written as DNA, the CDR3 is TGTTCCAGCAGCTTAGAGGGAGGGCCCCAGCATTTT.

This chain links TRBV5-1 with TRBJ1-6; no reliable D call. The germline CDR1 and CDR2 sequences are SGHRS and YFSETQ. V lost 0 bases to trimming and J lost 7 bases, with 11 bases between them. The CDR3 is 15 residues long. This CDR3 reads CASSLEEGRNSPLHF. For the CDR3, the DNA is TGCGCCAGCAGCTTGGAGGAGGGAAGGAATTCACCCCTCCACTTT.

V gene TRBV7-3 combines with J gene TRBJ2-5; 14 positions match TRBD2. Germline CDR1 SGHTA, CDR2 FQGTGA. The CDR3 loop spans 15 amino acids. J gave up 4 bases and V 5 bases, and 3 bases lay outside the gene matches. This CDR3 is CASSLGLAGAETQYF. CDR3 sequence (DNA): TGTGCCAGCAGCCTGGGACTAGCGGGAGCAGAGACCCAGTACTTC.

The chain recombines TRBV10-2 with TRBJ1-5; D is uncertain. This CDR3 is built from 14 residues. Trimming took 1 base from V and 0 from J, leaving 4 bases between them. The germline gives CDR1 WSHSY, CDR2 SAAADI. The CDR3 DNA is TGCGCCAGCAGTGAGTTCCATAGCAATCAGCCCCAGCATTTT. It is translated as CASSEFHSNQPQHF.

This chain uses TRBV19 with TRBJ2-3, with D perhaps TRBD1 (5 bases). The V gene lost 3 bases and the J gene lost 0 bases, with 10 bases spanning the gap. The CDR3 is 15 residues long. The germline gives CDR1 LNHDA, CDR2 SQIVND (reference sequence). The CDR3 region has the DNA TGTGCCAGTAGTATGGAAGGGGCTAGCACAGATACGCAGTATTTT. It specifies CASSMEGASTDTQYF.

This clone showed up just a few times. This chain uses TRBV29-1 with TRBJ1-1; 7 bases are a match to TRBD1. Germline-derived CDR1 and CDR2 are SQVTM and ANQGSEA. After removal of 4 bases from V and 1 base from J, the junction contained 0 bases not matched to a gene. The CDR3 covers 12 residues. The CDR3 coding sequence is TGCAGCGTTGGACAGGGGAACACTGAAGCTTTCTTT. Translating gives CSVGQGNTEAFF.

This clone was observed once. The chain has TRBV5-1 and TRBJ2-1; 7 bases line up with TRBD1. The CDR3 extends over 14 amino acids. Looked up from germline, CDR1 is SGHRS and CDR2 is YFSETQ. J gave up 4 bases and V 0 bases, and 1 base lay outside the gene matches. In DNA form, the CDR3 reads TGCGCCAGCAGCTTGGACAGGGGATACAATGAGCAGTTCTTC. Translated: CASSLDRGYNEQFF.

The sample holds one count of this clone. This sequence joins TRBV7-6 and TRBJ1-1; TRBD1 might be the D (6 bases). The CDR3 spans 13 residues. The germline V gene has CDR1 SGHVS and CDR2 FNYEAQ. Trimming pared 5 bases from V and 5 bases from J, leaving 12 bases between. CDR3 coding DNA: TGTGCCAGCAGCGCAGGGAGGGGGACTGAAGCTTTCTTT. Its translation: CASSAGRGTEAFF.

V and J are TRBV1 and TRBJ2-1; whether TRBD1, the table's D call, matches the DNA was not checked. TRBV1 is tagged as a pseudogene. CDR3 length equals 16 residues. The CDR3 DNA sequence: TGCACCAGCAGCCAAGATATGGGCCGACCATACAATGAGCAGTTCTTC. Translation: CTSSQDMGRPYNEQFF.

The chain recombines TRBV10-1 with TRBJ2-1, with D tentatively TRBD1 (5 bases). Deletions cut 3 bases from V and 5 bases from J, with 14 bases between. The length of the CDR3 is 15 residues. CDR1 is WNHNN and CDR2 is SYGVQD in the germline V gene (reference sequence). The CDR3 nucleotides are TGCGCCAGCAGTGAAACCAGGGCACAAGACAATGAGCAGTTCTTC. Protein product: CASSETRAQDNEQFF.

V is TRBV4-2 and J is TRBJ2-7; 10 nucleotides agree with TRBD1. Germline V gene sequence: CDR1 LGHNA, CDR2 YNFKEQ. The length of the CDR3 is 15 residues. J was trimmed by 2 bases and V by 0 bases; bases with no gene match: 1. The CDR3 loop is CASSQEDRGTYEQYF. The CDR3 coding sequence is TGTGCCAGCAGCCAAGAGGACAGGGGGACCTACGAGCAGTACTTC.

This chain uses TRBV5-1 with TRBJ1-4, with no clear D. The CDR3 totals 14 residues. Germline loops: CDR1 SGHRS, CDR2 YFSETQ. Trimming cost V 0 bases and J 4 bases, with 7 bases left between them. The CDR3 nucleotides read TGCGCCAGCAGCTTGGGTCAGATTAATGAAAAACTGTTTTTT. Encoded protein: CASSLGQINEKLFF.

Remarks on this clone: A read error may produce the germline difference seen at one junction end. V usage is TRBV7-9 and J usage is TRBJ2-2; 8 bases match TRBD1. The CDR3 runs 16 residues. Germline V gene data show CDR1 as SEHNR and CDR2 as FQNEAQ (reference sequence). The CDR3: CSSSHPGQDRTGELFF. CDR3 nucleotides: TGTTCCAGCAGTCACCCGGGACAGGATCGAACCGGGGAGCTGTTTTTT.

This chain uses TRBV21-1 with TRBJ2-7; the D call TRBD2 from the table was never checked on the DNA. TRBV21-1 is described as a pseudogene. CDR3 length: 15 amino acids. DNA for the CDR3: TGTGCCAGCAGCAAAGGCCCAGCGGGGTACTACGAGCAGTACTTC. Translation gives CASSKGPAGYYEQYF.